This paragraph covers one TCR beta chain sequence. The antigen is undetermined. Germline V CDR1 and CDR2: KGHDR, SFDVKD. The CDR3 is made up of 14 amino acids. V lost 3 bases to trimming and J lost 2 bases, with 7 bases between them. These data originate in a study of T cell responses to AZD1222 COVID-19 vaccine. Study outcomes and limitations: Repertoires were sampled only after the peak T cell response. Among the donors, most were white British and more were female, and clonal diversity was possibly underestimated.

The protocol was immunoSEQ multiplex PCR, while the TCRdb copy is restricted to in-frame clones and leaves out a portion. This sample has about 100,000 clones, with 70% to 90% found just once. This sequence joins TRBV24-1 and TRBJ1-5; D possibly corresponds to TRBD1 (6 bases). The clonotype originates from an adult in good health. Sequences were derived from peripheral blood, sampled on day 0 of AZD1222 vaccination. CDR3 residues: CATSDAGGNQPQHF. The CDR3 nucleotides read TGTGCCACCAGTGATGCAGGGGGCAATCAGCCCCAGCATTTT.